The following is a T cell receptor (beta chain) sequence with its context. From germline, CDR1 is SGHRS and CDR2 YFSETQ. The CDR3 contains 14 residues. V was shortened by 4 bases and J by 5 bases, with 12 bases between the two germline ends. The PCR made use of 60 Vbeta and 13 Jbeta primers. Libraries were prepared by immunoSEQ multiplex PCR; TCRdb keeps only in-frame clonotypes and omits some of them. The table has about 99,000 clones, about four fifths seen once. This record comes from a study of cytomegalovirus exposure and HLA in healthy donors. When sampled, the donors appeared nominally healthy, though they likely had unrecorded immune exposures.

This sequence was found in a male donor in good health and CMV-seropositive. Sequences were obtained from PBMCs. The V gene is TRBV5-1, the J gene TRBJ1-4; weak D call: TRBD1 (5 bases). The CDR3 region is CASSEQGSNEKLFF. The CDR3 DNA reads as TGCGCCAGCAGCGAGCAGGGTTCAAATGAAAAACTGTTTTTT.